The entry that follows covers one TCR beta chain sequence. The antigen remains undetermined. These data come from a study of blood T cells in healthy people across ages. Study-level background: Template switching recovered approximately one barcoded beta molecule for every two T cells.

This CDR3 is built from 16 residues. CDR1 and CDR2 from the germline V gene are SGHRS and YFSETQ. With 6 bases removed from V and 11 bases from J, the gap between germline ends came to 29 bases. Caucasian individuals from Russia who were healthy and aged about 6 to 95 acted as donors. Total RNA, at least 6 micrograms per sample, was extracted from PBMCs. Together with a sample-barcoded 5' primer, a J-beta primer mix was included in a second PCR lasting 7 to 11 cycles. TCRdb re-called the 5' RACE reads with MiXCR, one entry per CDR3 protein. The data contain hundreds of thousands of distinct CDR3 sequences, approximately 30% of them singletons. The study, taken as a whole, reports: Measured against age, TCR beta diversity per million T cells decreased in a roughly linear manner.

The sequencing input was blood. The receptor was derived from a woman aged 80 or older in good health. The chain recombines TRBV5-1 with TRBJ2-5; D is perhaps TRBD1 or TRBD2 (6 bases each). CDR3 coding DNA: TGCGCCAGCACCACCCTGAGTGGGGGGCCGTACAATGAGCAGTACTTC. Translated: CASTTLSGGPYNEQYF. The full variable domain, completed using reference TRBV5-1 and TRBJ2-5, is KAGVTQTPRYLIKTRGQQVTLSCSPISGHRSVSWYQQTPGQGLQFLFEYFSETQRNKGNFPGRFSGRQFSNSRSEMNVSTLELGDSALYLCASTTLSGGPYNEQYFGPGTRLLVL.